This TCR beta chain was sequenced for a study of T-cell reconstitution after alpha-beta-depleted transplantation in children. Unique molecular identifiers tagged the TCRbeta library. TCRdb called the PCR reads again in MiXCR, with one record for every CDR3 protein. The repertoire consists of a few hundred thousand distinct CDR3 sequences, with 9.7% occurring once and the leading ten covering approximately 4.7%. The CDR3 has 14 residues. Looked up from germline, CDR1 is SGHRS and CDR2 is YFSETQ. Trimming at V came to 2 bases and at J to 5 bases, leaving 7 bases not matched to a gene. This clonotype has ten or more counts.

Sequencing was performed on PBMCs from the stem cell graft donor, taken from the stem cell graft. The rearrangement links TRBV5-1 to TRBJ2-7; 7 bases match TRBD2. The clonotype was recovered from a human donor who donated a stem cell graft to a child with SCID. DNA for the CDR3: TGCGCCAGCAGCTTAAGCGGGGAGGCTCACGAGCAGTACTTC. As protein: CASSLSGEAHEQYF.